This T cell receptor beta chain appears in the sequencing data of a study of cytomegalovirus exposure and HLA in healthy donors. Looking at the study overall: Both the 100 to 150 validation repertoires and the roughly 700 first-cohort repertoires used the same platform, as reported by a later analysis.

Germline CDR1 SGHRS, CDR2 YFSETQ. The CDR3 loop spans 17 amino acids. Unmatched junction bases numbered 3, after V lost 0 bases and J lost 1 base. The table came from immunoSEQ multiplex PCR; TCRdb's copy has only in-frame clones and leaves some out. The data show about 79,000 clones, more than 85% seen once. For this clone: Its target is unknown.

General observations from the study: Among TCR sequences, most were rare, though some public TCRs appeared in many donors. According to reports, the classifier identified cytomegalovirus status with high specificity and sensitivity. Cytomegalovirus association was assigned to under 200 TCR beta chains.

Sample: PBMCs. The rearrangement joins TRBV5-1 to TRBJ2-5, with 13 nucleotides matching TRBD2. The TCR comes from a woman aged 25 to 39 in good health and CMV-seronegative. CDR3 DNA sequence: TGCGCCAGCAGCTTGGGGACTAGCGGGGGAACCCAAGAGACCCAGTACTTC. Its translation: CASSLGTSGGTQETQYF.